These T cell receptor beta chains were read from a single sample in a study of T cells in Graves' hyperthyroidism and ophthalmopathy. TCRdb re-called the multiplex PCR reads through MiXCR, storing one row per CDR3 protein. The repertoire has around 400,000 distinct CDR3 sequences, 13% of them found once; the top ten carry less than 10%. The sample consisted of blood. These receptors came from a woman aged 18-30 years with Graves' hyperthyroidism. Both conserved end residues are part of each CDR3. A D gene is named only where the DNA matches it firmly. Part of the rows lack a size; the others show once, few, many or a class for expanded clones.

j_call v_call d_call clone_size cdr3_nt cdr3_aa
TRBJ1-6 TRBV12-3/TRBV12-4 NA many TGTGCCACCCACCCAGGACGGACCCCTAATTCACCCCTCCACTTT CATHPGRTPNSPLHF
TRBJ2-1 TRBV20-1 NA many TGCAGTGCTAGATACCAGGACCCCCGGCATGAGCAGTTCTTC CSARYQDPRHEQFF
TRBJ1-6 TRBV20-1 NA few TGCAGTGCCCCCGCCGGGGGGGCGAATTCACCCCTCCACTTT CSAPAGGANSPLHF
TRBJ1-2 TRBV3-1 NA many TGTGCCAGCAGCCAAGTCATGAGTTATGGCTACACCTTC CASSQVMSYGYTF
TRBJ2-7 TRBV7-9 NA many TGTGCCAGCAGCTTAGGCGTTCAGGGAACTCGTGAGCAGTACTTC CASSLGVQGTREQYF
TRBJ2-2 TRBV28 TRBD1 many TGTGCCAGCAGTTTAACCCCAGGGGGAACCGGGGAGCTGTTTTTT CASSLTPGGTGELFF
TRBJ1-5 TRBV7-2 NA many TGTGCCAGCAGCCACCCGGGGGGCCTAGATCAGCCCCAGCATTTT CASSHPGGLDQPQHF
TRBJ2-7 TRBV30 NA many TGTGCCTGGAGTGTAACGGGCGGAGGCCCCTCGGGCGAGCAGTACTTC CAWSVTGGGPSGEQYF
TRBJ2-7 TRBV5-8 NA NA TGTGCCAGCAGCTTCGTGTACGAGCAGTACTTC CASSFVYEQYF
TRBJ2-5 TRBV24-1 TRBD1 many TGTGCCACCAGTGACCCGGGACAGGGGGAGGAGACCCAGTACTTC CATSDPGQGEETQYF
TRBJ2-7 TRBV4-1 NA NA TGCGCCAGCAGTCCCGAAGCGAAGCGGTACGAGCAGTACTTC CASSPEAKRYEQYF
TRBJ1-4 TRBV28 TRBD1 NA TGTGCCAGCAGTATCCGGACAGGGGGCGAAAAACTGTTTTTT CASSIRTGGEKLFF
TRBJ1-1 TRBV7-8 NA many TGTGCCAGCAGCTCCCCCGTGGGCGTAATGAACACTGAAGCTTTCTTT CASSSPVGVMNTEAFF